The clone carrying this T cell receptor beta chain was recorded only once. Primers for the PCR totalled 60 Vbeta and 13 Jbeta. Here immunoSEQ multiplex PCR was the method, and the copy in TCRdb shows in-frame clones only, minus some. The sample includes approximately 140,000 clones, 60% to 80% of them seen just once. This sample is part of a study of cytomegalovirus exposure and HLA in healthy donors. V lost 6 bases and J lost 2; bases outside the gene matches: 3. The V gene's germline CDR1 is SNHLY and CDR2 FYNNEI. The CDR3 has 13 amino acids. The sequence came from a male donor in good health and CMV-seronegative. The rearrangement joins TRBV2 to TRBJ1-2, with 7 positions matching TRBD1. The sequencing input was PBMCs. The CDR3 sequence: CASRGDSNYGYTF. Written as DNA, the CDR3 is TGTGCCAGCAGGGGGGACAGCAACTATGGCTACACCTTC.